Only a few counts were recorded for the clone carrying this T cell receptor (beta chain). Antigen specificity is unknown. This sample is part of a study of vaccination effects on CD4 cells after COVID-19. Study-wide results and limits: In vaccinees who were healthy, merely 1 out of 255 vaccine-induced clones cross-reacted with common cold coronaviruses.

This CDR3 is built from 12 residues. The V and J ends lost 7 bases and 7 bases respectively, with 8 bases between them. In germline, CDR1 is LNHDA, CDR2 SQIVND (reference sequence). Only in-frame clones appear in the TCRdb table, and some are missing; sequencing was by immunoSEQ multiplex PCR. The table has more than 30,000 clones, about 66% seen once. Using viral peptide pools, the ViraFEST assay grew out antigen-specific CD4+ T cells prior to sequencing. Subsequent to a culture period of under twelve days, CD4+ T cells were isolated. The sequencing used CD4+ T cells from PBMCs cultured with HCoV-229E spike peptides, collected before COVID-19 vaccination. This chain connects TRBV19 to TRBJ1-6, with D unresolved. This TCR came from a human donor who received a COVID-19 vaccine. This CDR3 is CASTIGNSPLHF. As DNA, the CDR3 is TGTGCCAGTACCATCGGGAATTCACCCCTCCACTTT.